This T cell receptor beta chain was found in a study of shared clonotypes between healthy human individuals. Overall study results and limits: There were few donors, and this limited the genetic and exposure-history diversity represented.

Some clones are missing from TCRdb's copy, which holds only in-frame ones; the method was immunoSEQ multiplex PCR. This sample carries over a million clones, about three quarters of them seen once, and the ten largest clones take approximately 1.3%. As concerns this clone: Its target is not known.

This clonotype originated in a man between 18 and 29 years old in good health. Sequenced input: memory CD4+ T cells sorted from blood. As for subset: CD45RA-negative fraction.

The CDR3 sequence is CASSFRNSPLHF. The CDR3 nucleotides are TGTGCCAGCAGTTTCAGGAATTCACCCCTCCACTTT. J is TRBJ1-6 and V is TRBV28; D is uncertain. Germline V CDR1 and CDR2: MDHEN, SYDVKM. The CDR3 sequence is 12 residues long. The V gene lost 3 bases and the J gene lost 7 bases, with 4 bases spanning the gap.